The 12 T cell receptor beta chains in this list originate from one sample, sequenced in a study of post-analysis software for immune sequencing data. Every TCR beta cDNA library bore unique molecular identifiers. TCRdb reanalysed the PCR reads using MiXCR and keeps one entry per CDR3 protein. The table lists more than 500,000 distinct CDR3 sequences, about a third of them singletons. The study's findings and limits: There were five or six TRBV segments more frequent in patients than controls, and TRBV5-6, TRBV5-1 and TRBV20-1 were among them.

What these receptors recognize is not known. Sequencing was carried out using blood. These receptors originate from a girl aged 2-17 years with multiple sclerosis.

As DNA, the CDR3 is TGTGCCAGCAGCAACCGGGACAGGAACTATGGCTACACCTTC. Its protein is CASSNRDRNYGYTF. The chain employs TRBV3-1 and TRBJ1-2; 8 bases line up with TRBD1. The germline V gene encodes CDR1 LGHDT and CDR2 YNNKEL (reference sequence). With 5 bases clipped from V and 2 bases from J, the junction kept 4 bases outside the gene matches. The CDR3 contains 14 residues.

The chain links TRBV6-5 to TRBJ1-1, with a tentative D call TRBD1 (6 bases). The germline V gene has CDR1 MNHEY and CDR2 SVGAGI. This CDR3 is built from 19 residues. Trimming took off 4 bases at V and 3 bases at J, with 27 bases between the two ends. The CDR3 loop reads CASSFGSRGPRLSHTEAFF. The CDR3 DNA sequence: TGTGCCAGCAGTTTTGGTTCCAGGGGCCCGCGGTTGAGTCACACTGAAGCTTTCTTT.

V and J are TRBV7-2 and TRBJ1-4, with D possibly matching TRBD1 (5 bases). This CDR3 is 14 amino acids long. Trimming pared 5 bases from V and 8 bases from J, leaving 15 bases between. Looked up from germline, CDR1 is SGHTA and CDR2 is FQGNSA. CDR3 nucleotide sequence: TGTGCCAGCAGCCTTCGACAGAGCCACGAAAAACTGTTTTTT. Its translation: CASSLRQSHEKLFF.

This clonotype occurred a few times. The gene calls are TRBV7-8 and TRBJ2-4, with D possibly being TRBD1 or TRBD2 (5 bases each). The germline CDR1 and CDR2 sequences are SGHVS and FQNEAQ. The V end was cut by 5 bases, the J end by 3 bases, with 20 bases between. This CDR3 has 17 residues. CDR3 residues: CASSRGQGENFKNIQYF. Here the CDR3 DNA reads TGTGCCAGCAGCCGGGGTCAAGGGGAAAACTTCAAAAACATTCAGTACTTC.

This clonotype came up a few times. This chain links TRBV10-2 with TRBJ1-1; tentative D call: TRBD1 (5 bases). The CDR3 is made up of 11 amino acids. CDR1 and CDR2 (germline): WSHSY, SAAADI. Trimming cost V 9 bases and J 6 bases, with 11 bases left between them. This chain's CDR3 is CASRQGPEAFF. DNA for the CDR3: TGCGCCAGTAGGCAGGGACCTGAAGCTTTCTTT.

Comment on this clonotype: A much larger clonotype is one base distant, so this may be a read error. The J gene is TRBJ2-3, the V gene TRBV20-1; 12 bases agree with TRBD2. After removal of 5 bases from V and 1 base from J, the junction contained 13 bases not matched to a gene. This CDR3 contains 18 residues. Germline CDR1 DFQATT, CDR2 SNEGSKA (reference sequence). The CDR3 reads CSASGLAGRPSGTDTQYF. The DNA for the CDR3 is TGCAGTGCTTCAGGACTAGCGGGGAGGCCTTCAGGCACAGATACGCAGTATTTT.

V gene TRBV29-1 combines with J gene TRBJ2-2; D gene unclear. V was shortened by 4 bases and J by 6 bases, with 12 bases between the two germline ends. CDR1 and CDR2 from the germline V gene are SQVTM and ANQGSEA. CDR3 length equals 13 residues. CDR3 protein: CSVGGYRPGELFF. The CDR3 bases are TGCAGCGTTGGTGGCTATCGGCCCGGGGAGCTGTTTTTT.

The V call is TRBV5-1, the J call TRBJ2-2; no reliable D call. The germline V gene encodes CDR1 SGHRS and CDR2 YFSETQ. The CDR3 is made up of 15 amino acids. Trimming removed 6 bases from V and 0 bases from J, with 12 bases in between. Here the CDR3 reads CASNGLTTNTGELFF. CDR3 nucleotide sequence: TGCGCCAGCAATGGGCTAACAACGAACACCGGGGAGCTGTTTTTT.

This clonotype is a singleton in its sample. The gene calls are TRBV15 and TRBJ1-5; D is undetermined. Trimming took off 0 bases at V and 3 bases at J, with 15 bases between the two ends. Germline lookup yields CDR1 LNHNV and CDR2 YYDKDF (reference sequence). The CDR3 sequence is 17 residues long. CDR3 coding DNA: TGTGCCACCAGCAGAGACCCCGCGGGTAGGTTCAATCAGCCCCAGCATTTT. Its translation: CATSRDPAGRFNQPQHF.

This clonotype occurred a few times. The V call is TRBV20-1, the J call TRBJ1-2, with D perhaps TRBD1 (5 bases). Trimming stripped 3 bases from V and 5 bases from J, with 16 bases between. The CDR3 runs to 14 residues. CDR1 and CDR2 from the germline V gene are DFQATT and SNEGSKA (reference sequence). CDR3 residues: CSASSRANLYGYTF. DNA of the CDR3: TGCAGTGCTAGCTCCAGGGCAAATCTATATGGCTACACCTTC.

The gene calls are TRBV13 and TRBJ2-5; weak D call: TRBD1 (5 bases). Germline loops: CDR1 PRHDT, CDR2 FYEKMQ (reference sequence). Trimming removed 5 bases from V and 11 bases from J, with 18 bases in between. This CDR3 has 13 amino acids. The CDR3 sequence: CASSPSGLYKQYF. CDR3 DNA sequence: TGTGCCAGCAGCCCATCAGGGTTGTACAAGCAGTACTTC.

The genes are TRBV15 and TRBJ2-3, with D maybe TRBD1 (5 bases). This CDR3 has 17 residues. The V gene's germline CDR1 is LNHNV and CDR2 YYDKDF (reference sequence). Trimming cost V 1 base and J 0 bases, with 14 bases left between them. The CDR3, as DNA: TGTGCCACCAGCAGAGTCGACAGTTTAACTAGCACAGATACGCAGTATTTT. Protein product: CATSRVDSLTSTDTQYF. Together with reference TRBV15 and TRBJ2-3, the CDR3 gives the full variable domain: DAMVIQNPRYQVTQFGKPVTLSCSQTLNHNVMYWYQQKSSQAPKLLFHYYDKDFNNEADTPDNFQSRRPNTSFCFLDIRSPGLGDTAMYLCATSRVDSLTSTDTQYFGPGTRLTVL.